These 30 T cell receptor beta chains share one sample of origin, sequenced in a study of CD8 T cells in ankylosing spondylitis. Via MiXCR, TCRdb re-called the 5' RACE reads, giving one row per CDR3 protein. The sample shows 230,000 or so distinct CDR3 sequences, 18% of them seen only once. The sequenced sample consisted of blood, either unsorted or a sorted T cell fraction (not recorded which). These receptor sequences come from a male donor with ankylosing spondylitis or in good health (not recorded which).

The CDR3 sequence: CAISESWGPEQYF. The DNA of the CDR3 is TGTGCCATCAGTGAGTCGTGGGGGCCCGAGCAGTACTTC. The gene calls are TRBV10-3 and TRBJ2-7; the D gene is possibly TRBD1 (6 bases). Trimming removed 0 bases from V and 6 bases from J, with 9 bases in between. The germline CDR1 and CDR2 sequences are ENHRY and SYGVKD. CDR3 length equals 13 residues.

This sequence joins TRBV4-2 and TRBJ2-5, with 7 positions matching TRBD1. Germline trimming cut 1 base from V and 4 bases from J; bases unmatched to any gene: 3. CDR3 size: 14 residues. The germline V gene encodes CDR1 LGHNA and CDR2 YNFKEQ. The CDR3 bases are TGTGCCAGCAGCCAAGTGAGGGGGCTAGAGACCCAGTACTTC. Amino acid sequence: CASSQVRGLETQYF.

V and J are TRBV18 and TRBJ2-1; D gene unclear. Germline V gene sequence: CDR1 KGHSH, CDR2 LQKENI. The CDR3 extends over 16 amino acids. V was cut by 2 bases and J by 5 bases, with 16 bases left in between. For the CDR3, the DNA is TGTGCCAGCTCACCATCTGGCTACATCGACAACAATGAGCAGTTCTTC. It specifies CASSPSGYIDNNEQFF.

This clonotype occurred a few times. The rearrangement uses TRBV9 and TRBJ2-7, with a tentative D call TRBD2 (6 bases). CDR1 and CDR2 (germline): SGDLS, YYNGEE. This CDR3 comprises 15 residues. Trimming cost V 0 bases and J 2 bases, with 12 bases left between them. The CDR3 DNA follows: TGTGCCAGCAGCGTAGCCTCTAGCGCCGCCTACGAGCAGTACTTC. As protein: CASSVASSAAYEQYF.

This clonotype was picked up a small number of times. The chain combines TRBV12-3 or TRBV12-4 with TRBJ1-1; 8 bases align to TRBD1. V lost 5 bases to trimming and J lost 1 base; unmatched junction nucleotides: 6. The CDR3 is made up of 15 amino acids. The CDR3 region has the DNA TGTGCCAGCAGTACCACGACAGGGGAGAACACTGAAGCTTTCTTT. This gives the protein CASSTTTGENTEAFF.

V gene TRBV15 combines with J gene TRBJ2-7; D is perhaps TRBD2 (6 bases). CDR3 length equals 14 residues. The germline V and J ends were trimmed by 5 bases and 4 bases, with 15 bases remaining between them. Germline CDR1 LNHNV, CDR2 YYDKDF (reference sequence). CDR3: CATSPLGGSYEQYF. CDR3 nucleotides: TGTGCCACCAGCCCCCTGGGGGGTTCGTACGAGCAGTACTTC.

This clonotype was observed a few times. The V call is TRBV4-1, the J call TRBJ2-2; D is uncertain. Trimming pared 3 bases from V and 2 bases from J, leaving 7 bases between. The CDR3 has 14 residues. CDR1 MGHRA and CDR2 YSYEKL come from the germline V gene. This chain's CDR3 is CASSHSRNTGELFF. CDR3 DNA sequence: TGCGCCAGCAGCCATTCTAGAAACACCGGGGAGCTGTTTTTT.

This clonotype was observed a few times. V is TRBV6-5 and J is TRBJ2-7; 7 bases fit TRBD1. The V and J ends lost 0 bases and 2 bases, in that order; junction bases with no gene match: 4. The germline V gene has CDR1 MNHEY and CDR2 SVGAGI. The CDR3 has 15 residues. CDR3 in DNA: TGTGCCAGCAGTTACTCCACAGGGGAAGCCTACGAGCAGTACTTC. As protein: CASSYSTGEAYEQYF.

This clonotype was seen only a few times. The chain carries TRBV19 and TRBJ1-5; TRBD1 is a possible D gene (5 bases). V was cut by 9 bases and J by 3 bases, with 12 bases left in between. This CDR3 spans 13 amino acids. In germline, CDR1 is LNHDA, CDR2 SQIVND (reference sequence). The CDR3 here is CASLGGNNQPQHF. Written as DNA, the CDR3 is TGTGCCAGCCTTGGGGGGAACAATCAGCCCCAGCATTTT.

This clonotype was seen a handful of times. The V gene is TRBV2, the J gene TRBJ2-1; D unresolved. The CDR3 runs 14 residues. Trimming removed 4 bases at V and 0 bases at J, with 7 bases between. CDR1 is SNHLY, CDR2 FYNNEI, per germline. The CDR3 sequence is CASSARSSYNEQFF. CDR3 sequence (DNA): TGTGCCAGCAGTGCGCGAAGCTCCTACAATGAGCAGTTCTTC.

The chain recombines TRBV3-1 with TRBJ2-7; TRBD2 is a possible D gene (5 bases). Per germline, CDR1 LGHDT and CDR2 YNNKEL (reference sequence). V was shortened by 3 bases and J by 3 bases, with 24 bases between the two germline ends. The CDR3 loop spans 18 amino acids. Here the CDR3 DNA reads TGTGCCAGCAGCCAGGGTGAGCGGCTAGACGGCGGAGGCTACGAGCAGTACTTC. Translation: CASSQGERLDGGGYEQYF.

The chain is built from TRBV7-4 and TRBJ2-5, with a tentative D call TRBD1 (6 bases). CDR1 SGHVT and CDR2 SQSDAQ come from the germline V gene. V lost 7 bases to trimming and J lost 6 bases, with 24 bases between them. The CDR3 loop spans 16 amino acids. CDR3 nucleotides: TGTGCCAGCAACGGGGCCGGGACAAGCCCCACAAAGACCCAGTACTTC. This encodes CASNGAGTSPTKTQYF.

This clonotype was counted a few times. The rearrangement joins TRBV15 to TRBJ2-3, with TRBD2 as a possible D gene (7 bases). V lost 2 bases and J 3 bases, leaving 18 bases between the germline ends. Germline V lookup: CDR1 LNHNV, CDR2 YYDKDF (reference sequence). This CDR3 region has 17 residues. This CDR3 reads CATSRRRGGPLTDTQYF. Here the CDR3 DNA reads TGTGCCACCAGCAGACGGAGGGGGGGGCCTTTAACAGATACGCAGTATTTT.

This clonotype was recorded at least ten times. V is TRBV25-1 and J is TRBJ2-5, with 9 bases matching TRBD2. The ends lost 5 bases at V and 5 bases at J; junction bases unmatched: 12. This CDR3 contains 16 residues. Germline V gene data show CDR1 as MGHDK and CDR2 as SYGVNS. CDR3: CASSIGGSAGGETQYF. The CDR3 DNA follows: TGTGCCAGCAGTATAGGGGGTAGCGCGGGAGGGGAGACCCAGTACTTC.

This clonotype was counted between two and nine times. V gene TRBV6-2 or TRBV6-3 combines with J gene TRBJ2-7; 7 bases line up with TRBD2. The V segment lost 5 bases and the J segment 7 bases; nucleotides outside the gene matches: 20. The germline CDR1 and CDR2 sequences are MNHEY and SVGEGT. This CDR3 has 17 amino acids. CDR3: CASSITNPGGTLAEQYF. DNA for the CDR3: TGTGCCAGCAGTATTACCAACCCCGGGGGGACTTTGGCTGAGCAGTACTTC.

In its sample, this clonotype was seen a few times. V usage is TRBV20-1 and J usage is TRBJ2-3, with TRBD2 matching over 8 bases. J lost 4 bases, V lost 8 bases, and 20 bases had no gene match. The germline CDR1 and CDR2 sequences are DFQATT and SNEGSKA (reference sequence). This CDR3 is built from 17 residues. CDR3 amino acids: CSFPQRPLSGGSDTQYF. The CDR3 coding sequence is TGCAGTTTCCCACAGAGGCCGCTGAGCGGGGGCTCAGATACGCAGTATTTT.

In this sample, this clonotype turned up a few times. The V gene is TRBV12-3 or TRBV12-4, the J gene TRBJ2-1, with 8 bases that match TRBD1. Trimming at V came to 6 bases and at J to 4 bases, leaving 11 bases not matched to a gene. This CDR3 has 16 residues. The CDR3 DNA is TGTGCCAGCAGCGATACCGGGACAGGAAGATACAATGAGCAGTTCTTC. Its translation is CASSDTGTGRYNEQFF.

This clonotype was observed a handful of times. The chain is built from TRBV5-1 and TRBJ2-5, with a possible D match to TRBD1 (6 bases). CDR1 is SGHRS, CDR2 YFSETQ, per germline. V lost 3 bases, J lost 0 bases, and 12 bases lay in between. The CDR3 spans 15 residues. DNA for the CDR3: TGCGCCAGCAGCTCTCTACAGGGAGACCAAGAGACCCAGTACTTC. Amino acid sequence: CASSSLQGDQETQYF.

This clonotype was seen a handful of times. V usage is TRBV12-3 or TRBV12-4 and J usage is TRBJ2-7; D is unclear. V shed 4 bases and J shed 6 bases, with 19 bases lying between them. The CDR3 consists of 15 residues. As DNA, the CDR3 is TGTGCCAGCAGTTCCGAGGTCGGACCAACCTCCGAGCAGTACTTC. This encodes CASSSEVGPTSEQYF.

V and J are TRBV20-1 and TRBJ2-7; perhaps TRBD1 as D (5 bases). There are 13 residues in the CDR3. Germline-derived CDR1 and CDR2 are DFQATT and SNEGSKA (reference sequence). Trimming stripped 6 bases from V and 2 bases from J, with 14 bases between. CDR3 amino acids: CSARKDSTYEQYF. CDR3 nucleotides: TGCAGTGCAAGAAAAGACAGCACCTACGAGCAGTACTTC.

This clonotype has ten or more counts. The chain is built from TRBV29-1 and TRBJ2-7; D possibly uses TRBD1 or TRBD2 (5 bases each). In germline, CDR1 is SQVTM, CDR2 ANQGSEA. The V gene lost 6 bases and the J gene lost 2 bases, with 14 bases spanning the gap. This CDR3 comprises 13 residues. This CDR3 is CSVIIPGPYEQYF. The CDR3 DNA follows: TGCAGCGTCATAATTCCGGGACCCTACGAGCAGTACTTC.

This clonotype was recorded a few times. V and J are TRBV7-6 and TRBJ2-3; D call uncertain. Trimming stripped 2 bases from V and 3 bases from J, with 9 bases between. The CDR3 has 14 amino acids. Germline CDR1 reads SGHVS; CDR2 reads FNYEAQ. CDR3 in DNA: TGTGCCAGCAGCTTAAAGTCGGGTACAGATACGCAGTATTTT. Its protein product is CASSLKSGTDTQYF.

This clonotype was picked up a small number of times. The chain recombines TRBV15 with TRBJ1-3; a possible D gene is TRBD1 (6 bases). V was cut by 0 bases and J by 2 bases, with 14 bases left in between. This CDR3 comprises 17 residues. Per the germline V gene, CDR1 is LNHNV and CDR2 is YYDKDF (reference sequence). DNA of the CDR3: TGTGCCACCAGCAGAGAGAGGCCGGGGGGCGCTGGAAACACCATATATTTT. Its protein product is CATSRERPGGAGNTIYF.

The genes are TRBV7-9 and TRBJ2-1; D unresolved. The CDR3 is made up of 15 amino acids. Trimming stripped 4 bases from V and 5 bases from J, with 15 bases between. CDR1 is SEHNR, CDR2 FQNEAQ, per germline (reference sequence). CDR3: CASSYSLGEDNEQFF. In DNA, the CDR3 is TGTGCCAGCAGCTATAGTTTGGGCGAAGACAATGAGCAGTTCTTC.

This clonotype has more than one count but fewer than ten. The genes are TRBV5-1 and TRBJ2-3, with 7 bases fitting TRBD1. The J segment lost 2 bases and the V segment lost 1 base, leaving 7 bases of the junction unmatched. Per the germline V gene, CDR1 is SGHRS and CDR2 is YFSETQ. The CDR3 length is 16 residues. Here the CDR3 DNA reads TGCGCCAGCAGCTTGTATTCAGGACAGGTCACAGATACGCAGTATTTT. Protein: CASSLYSGQVTDTQYF. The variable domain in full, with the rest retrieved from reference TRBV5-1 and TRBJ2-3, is KAGVTQTPRYLIKTRGQQVTLSCSPISGHRSVSWYQQTPGQGLQFLFEYFSETQRNKGNFPGRFSGRQFSNSRSEMNVSTLELGDSALYLCASSLYSGQVTDTQYFGPGTRLTVL.

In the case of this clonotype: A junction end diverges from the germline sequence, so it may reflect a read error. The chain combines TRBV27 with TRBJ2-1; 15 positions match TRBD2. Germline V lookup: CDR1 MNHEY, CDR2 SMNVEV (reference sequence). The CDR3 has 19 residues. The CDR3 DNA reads TGTGCCAGCAGTTTGGGACTAGCGGGAGGTCGATTTTCCTACCATGAGCAGTTCTTC. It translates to CASSLGLAGGRFSYHEQFF.

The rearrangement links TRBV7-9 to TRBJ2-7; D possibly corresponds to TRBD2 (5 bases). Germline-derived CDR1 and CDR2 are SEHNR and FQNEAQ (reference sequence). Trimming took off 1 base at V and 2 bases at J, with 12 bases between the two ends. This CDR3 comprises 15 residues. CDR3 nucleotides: TGTGCCAGCAGCTTAGAGGTGGGAGAAGCCTACGAGCAGTACTTC. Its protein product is CASSLEVGEAYEQYF.

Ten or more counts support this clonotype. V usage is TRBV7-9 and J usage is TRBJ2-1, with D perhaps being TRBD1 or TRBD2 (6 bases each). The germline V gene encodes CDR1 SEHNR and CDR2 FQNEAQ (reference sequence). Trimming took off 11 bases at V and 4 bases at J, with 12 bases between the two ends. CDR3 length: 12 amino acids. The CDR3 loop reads CARRGTYNEQFF. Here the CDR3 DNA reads TGTGCCCGGAGGGGGACTTACAATGAGCAGTTCTTC.

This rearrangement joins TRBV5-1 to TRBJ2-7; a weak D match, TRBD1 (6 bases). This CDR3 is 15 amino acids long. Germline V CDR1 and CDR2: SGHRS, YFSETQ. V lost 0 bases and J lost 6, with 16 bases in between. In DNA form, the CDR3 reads TGCGCCAGCAGCTTGGCTGGGGACATGGCCCCCGAGCAGTACTTC. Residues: CASSLAGDMAPEQYF.

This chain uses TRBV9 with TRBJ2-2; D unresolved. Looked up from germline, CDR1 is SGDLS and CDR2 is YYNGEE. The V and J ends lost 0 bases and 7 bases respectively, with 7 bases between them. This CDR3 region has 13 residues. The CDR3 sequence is CASSVGMGGELFF. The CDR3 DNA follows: TGTGCCAGCAGCGTAGGGATGGGCGGGGAGCTGTTTTTT.